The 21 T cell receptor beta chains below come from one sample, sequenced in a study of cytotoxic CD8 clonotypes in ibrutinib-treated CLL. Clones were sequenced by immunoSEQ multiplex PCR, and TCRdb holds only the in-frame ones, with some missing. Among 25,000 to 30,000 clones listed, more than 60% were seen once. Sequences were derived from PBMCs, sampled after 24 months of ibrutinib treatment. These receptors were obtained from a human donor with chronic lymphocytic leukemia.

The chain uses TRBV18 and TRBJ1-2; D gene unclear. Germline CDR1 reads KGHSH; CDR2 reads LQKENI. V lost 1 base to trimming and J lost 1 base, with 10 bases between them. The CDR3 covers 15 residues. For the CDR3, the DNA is TGTGCCAGCTCACCACGCCAGAGCCTTAACTATGGCTACACCTTC. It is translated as CASSPRQSLNYGYTF.

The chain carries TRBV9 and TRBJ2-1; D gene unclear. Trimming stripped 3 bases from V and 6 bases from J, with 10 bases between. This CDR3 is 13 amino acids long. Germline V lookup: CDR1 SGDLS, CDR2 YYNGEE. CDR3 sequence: CASSGRVVNEQFF. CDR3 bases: TGTGCCAGCAGCGGTAGGGTGGTCAATGAGCAGTTCTTC.

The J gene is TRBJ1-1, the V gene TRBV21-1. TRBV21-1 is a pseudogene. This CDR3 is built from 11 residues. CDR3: CASTGGTEAFF. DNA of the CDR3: TGTGCCAGCACCGGGGGCACTGAAGCTTTCTTT.

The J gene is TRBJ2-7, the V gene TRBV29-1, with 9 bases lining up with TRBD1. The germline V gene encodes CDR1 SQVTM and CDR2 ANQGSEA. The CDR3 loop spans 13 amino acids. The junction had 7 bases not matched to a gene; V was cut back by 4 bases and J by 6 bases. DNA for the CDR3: TGCAGCGTTGTTAGGACAGGGGTGTCCGAGCAGTACTTC. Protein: CSVVRTGVSEQYF.

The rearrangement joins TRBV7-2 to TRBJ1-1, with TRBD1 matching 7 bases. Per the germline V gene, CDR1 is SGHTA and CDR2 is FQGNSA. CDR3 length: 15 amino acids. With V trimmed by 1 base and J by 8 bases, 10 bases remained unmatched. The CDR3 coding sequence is TGTGCCAGCAGCTTAGTACAGGGGCCTAGGACGGAAGCTTTCTTT. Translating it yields CASSLVQGPRTEAFF.

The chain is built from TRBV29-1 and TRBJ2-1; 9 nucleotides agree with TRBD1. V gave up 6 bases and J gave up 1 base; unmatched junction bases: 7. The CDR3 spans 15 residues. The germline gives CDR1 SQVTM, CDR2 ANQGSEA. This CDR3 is CSVSTTGGSYNEQFF. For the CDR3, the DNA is TGCAGCGTATCCACGACAGGGGGGTCCTACAATGAGCAGTTCTTC.

In DNA, the CDR3 is TGTGCCAGCAGCTCAACAGGGCCCACCTACGAGCAGTACTTC. Encoded protein: CASSSTGPTYEQYF. The rearrangement links TRBV7-2 to TRBJ2-7; weak D call: TRBD1 (6 bases). The CDR3 runs to 14 residues. The ends were cut back, 4 bases at V and 2 bases at J, with 12 bases in the middle. CDR1 SGHTA and CDR2 FQGNSA come from the germline V gene.

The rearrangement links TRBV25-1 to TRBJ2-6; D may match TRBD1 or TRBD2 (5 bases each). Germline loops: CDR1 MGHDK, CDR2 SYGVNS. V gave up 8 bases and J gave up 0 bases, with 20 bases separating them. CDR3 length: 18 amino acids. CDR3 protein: CASSGTKKLSSGANVLTF. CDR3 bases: TGTGCCAGCTCCGGGACGAAGAAACTCAGCTCTGGGGCCAACGTCCTGACTTTC. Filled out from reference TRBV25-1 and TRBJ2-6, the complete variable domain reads EADIYQTPRYLVIGTGKKITLECSQTMGHDKMYWYQQDPGMELHLIHYSYGVNSTEKGDLSSESTVSRIRTEHFPLTLESARPSHTSQYLCASSGTKKLSSGANVLTFGAGSRLTVL.

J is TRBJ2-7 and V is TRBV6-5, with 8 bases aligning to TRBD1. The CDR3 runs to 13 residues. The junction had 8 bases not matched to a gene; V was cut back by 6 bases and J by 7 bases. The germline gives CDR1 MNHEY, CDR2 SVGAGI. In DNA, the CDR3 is TGTGCCAGCAGAGGACAGGGCGCGGGGGAGCAGTACTTC. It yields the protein CASRGQGAGEQYF.

In DNA, the CDR3 is TGTGCCAGCAGCGTAGTGGCTAGCGGGGGGTCCAATGAGCAGTTCTTC. Translation: CASSVVASGGSNEQFF. The gene calls are TRBV9 and TRBJ2-1, with 11 nucleotides matching TRBD2. Germline loops: CDR1 SGDLS, CDR2 YYNGEE. Losses at the gene ends were 0 bases for V and 6 bases for J; bases not matched to a gene: 5. The CDR3 is 16 amino acids. Filled out from reference TRBV9 and TRBJ2-1, the complete variable domain reads DSGVTQTPKHLITATGQRVTLRCSPRSGDLSVYWYQQSLDQGLQFLIQYYNGEERAKGNILERFSAQQFPDLHSELNLSSLELGDSALYFCASSVVASGGSNEQFFGPGTRLTVL.

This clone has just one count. The chain's CDR3 is CASSLWRTGGYTF. Here the CDR3 DNA reads TGTGCCAGCAGCCTGTGGAGGACGGGCGGCTACACCTTC. V and J are TRBV7-2 and TRBJ1-2; D is undetermined. The germline CDR1 and CDR2 sequences are SGHTA and FQGNSA. The V gene lost 5 bases and the J gene lost 8 bases, with 15 bases spanning the gap. The CDR3 spans 13 residues.

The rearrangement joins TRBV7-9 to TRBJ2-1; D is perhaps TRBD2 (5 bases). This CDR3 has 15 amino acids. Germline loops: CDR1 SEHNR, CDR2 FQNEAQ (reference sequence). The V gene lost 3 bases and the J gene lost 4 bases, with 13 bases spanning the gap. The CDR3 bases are TGTGCCAGCAGCTTTGTTCCCCCGGGATACAATGAGCAGTTCTTC. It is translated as CASSFVPPGYNEQFF.

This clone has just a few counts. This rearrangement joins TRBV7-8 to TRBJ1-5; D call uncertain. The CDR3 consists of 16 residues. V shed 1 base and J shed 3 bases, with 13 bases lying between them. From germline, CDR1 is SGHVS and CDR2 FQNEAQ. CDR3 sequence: CASSLEAGPVNQPQHF. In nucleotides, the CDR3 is TGTGCCAGCAGCTTAGAGGCCGGACCCGTCAATCAGCCCCAGCATTTT.

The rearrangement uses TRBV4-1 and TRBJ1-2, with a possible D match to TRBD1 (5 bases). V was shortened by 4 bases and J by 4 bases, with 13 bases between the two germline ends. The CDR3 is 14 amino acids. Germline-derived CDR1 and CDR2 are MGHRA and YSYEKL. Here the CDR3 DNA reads TGCGCCAGCAGCCCCCTGGGACTGAGCTATGGCTACACCTTC. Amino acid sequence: CASSPLGLSYGYTF.

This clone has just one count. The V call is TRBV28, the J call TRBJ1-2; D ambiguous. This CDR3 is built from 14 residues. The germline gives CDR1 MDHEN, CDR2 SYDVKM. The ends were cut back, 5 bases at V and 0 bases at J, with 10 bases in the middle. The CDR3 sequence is CASSPGLANYGYTF. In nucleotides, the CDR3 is TGTGCCAGCAGTCCCGGGCTCGCTAACTATGGCTACACCTTC.

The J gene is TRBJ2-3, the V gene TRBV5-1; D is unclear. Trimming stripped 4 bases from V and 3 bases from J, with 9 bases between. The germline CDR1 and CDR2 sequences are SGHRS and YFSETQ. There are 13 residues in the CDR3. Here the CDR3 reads CASSTTATDTQYF. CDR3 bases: TGCGCCAGCAGCACGACGGCTACAGATACGCAGTATTTT.

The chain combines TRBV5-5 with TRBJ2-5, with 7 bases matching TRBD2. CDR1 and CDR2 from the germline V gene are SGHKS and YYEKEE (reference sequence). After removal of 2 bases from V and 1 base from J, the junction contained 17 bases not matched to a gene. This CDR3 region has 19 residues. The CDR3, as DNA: TGTGCCAGCAGCTTTTTATTCGATGGGGCTAGCGGCCCCCAAGAGACCCAGTACTTC. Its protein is CASSFLFDGASGPQETQYF.

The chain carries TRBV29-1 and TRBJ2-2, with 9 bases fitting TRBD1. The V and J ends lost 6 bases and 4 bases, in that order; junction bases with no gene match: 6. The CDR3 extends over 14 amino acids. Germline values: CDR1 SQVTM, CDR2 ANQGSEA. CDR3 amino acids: CSVPGQGFTGELFF. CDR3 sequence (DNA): TGCAGCGTCCCGGGACAGGGTTTCACCGGGGAGCTGTTTTTT.

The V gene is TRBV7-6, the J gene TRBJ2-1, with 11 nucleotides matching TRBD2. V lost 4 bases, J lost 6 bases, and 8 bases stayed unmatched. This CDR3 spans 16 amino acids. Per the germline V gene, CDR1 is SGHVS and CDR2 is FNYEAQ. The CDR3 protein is CASSSISGGALNEQFF. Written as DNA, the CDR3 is TGTGCCAGCAGCTCTATTAGCGGGGGGGCCCTCAATGAGCAGTTCTTC.

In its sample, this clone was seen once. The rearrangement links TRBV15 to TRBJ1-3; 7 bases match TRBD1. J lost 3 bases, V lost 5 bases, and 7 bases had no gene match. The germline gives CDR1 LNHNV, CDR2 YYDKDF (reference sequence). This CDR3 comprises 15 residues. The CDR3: CATSWSDRVGNTIYF. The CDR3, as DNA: TGTGCCACCAGCTGGTCCGACAGGGTTGGAAACACCATATATTTT.

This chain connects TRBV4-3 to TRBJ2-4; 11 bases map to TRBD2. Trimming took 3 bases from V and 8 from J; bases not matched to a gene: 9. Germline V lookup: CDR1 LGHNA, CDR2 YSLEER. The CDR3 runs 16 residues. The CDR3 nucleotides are TGCGCCAGCAGCCAGATTAGCGGGGGGGCCGGGGACATTCAGTACTTC. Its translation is CASSQISGGAGDIQYF.